This T cell receptor (beta chain) came from a study of a mutant IDH1 vaccine in newly diagnosed glioma. Overall study context: Treated patients, about 60% male and roughly 40% female, averaged about 42 years of age.

This CDR3 contains 16 residues. The V gene end was trimmed by 0 bases and the J gene end by 7 bases; junction bases not matched to a gene: 8. CDR1 and CDR2 (germline): SGHRS, YFSETQ. Specified time point: week 47, end of study. Every vaccine dose comprised 300 ug of mutant IDH1 20-mer peptide plus topical imiquimod. Clones were sequenced by immunoSEQ multiplex PCR, and TCRdb holds only the in-frame ones, with some missing. The sample has around 94,000 clones; roughly 90% are singletons. A note on this clone: Antigen specificity is unknown.

This material consisted of PBMCs, taken from a glioma patient whose treatment included an IDH1 peptide vaccine. This sequence was found in a woman aged 45-65 years with glioma. V is TRBV5-1 and J is TRBJ2-1; 9 nucleotides align to TRBD2. Written as DNA, the CDR3 is TGCGCCAGCAGCTTGGCCCCGGTTAGCGGGGGTAATGAGCAGTTCTTC. Translated: CASSLAPVSGGNEQFF. Combining the CDR3 with reference TRBV5-1 and TRBJ2-1 gives the whole variable domain KAGVTQTPRYLIKTRGQQVTLSCSPISGHRSVSWYQQTPGQGLQFLFEYFSETQRNKGNFPGRFSGRQFSNSRSEMNVSTLELGDSALYLCASSLAPVSGGNEQFFGPGTRLTVL.